The clone carrying this TCR beta chain has just a few counts. Its antigen is unknown. The whole isolated RNA underwent reverse transcription, so sequencing captured expressed TCRB transcripts. The repertoire was sequenced with immunoSEQ multiplex PCR; TCRdb's copy has only in-frame clones and lacks some. This sample has under 250,000 clones, with about 14% found just once. This sample is part of a study of beta chain features in type 1 diabetes. General study points: All four CD4+ subsets from Type 1 diabetes patients carried moderately but significantly shorter TCRB CDR3s.

The CDR3 is 13 amino acids. Trimming left V 5 bases short and J 6 bases short, with 15 bases between. Germline V gene lookup returns CDR1 SQVTM and CDR2 ANQGSEA. The authors obtained over 95% purity in all sorted populations. V usage is TRBV29-1 and J usage is TRBJ2-3; TRBD1 is a possible D gene (5 bases). The TCR sequence derives from a man aged 25-45 years with type 1 diabetes. The sample taken for sequencing was naive CD4+ T cells from blood. The CDR3 nucleotides are TGCAGCGTTAGCCTTTTAGGGGCGGATACGCAGTATTTT. Its protein product is CSVSLLGADTQYF.